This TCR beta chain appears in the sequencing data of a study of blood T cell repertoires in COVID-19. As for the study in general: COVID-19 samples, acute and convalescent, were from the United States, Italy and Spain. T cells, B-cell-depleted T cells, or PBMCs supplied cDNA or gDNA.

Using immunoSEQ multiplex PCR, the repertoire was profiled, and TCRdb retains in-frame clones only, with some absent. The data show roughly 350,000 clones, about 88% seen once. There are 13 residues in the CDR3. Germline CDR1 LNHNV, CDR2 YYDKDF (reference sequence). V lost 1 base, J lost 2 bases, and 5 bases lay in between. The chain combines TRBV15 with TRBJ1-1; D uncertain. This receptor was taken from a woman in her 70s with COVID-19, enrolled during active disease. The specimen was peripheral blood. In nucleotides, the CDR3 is TGTGCCACCAGCAGAGTGAGAAACACTGAAGCTTTCTTT. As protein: CATSRVRNTEAFF.